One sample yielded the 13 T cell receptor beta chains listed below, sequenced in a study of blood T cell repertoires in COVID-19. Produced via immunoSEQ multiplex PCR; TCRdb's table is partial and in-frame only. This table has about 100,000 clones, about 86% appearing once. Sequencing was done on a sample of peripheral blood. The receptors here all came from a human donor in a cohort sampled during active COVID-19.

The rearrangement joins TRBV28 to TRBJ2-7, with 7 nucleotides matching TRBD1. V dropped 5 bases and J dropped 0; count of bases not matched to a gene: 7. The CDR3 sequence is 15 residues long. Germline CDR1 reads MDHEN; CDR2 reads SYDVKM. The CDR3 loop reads CASSTPTGPSYEQYF. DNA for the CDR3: TGTGCCAGCAGTACGCCGACAGGGCCCTCCTACGAGCAGTACTTC.

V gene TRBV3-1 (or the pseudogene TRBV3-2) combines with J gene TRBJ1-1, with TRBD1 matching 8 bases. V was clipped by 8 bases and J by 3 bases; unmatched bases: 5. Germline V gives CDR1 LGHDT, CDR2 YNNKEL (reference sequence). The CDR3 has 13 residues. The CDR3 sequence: CASAGQGYTEAFF. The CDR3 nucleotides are TGTGCCAGCGCCGGACAGGGCTACACTGAAGCTTTCTTT.

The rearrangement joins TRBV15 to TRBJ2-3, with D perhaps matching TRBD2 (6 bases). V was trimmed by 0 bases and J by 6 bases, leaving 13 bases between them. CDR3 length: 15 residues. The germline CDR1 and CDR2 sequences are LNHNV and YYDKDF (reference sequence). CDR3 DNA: TGTGCCACCAGCAGAGATCGTCAAGGGAGGGATACGCAGTATTTT. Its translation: CATSRDRQGRDTQYF.

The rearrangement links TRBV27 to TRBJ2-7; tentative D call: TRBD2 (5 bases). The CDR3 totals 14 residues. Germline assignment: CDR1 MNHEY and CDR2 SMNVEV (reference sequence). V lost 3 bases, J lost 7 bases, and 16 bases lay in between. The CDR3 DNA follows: TGTGCCAGCAGTTTTCGGACGGGCCCGGGGGAGCAGTACTTC. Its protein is CASSFRTGPGEQYF.

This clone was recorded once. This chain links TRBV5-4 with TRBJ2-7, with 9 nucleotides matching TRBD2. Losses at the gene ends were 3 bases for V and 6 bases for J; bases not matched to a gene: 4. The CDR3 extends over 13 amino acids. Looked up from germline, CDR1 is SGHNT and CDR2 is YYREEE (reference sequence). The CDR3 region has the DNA TGTGCCAGCAGCTCGGGACTAGCTTCCGAGCAGTACTTC. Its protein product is CASSSGLASEQYF.

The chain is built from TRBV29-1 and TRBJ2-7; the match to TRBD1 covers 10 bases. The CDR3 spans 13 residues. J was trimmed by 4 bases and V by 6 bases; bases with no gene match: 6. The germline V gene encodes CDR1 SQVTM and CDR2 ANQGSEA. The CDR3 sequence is CSVSRDRGYEQYF. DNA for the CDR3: TGCAGCGTCAGTCGGGACAGGGGTTACGAGCAGTACTTC.

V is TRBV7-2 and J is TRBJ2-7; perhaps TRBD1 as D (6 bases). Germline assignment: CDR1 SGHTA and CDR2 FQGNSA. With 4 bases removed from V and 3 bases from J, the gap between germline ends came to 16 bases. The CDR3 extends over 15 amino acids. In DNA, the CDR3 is TGTGCCAGCAGCTCTTCCGGGACACCCGGCTACGAGCAGTACTTC. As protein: CASSSSGTPGYEQYF.

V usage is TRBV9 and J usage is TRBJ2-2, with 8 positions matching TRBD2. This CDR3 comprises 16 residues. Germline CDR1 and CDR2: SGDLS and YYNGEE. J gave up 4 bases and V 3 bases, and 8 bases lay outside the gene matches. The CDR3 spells CASSAGTRIFTGELFF. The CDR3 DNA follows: TGTGCCAGCAGCGCCGGGACTAGGATTTTCACCGGGGAGCTGTTTTTT.

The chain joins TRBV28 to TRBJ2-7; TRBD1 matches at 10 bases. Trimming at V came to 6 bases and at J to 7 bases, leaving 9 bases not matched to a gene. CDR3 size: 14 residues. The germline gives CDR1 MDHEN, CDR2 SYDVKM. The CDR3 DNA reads TGTGCCAGCAGAACGACAGGGGGCGCGTGGGAGCAGTACTTC. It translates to CASRTTGGAWEQYF.

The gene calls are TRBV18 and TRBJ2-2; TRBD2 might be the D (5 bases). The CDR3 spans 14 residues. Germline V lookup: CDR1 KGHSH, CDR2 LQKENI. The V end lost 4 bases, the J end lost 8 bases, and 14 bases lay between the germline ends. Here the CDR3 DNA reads TGTGCCAGCTCACTGGTGGAGGCAGAAGGGGAGCTGTTTTTT. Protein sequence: CASSLVEAEGELFF.

The CDR3 sequence: CASSPLLGQGNQPQHF. The CDR3 nucleotides are TGTGCCAGCAGTCCGCTACTGGGACAGGGCAATCAGCCCCAGCATTTT. The J gene is TRBJ1-5, the V gene TRBV28, with TRBD1 identical over 8 bases. The CDR3 runs 16 residues. Looked up from germline, CDR1 is MDHEN and CDR2 is SYDVKM. Trimming cost V 5 bases and J 2 bases; bases outside gene matches: 8.

The CDR3: CASSPGHGSTDTQYF. CDR3 in DNA: TGTGCCAGCTCACCGGGACACGGGAGCACAGATACGCAGTATTTT. The rearrangement uses TRBV18 and TRBJ2-3; possible D gene TRBD1, 6 bases. The CDR3 has 15 amino acids. The V and J ends lost 3 bases and 0 bases respectively, with 10 bases between them. Per germline, CDR1 KGHSH and CDR2 LQKENI.

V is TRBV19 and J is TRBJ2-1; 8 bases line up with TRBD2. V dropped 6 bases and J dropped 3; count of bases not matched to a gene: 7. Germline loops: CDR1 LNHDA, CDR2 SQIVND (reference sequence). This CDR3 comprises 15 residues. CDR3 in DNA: TGTGCCAGTAGAACCGGGACTAGGGGCTACAATGAGCAGTTCTTC. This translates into CASRTGTRGYNEQFF.